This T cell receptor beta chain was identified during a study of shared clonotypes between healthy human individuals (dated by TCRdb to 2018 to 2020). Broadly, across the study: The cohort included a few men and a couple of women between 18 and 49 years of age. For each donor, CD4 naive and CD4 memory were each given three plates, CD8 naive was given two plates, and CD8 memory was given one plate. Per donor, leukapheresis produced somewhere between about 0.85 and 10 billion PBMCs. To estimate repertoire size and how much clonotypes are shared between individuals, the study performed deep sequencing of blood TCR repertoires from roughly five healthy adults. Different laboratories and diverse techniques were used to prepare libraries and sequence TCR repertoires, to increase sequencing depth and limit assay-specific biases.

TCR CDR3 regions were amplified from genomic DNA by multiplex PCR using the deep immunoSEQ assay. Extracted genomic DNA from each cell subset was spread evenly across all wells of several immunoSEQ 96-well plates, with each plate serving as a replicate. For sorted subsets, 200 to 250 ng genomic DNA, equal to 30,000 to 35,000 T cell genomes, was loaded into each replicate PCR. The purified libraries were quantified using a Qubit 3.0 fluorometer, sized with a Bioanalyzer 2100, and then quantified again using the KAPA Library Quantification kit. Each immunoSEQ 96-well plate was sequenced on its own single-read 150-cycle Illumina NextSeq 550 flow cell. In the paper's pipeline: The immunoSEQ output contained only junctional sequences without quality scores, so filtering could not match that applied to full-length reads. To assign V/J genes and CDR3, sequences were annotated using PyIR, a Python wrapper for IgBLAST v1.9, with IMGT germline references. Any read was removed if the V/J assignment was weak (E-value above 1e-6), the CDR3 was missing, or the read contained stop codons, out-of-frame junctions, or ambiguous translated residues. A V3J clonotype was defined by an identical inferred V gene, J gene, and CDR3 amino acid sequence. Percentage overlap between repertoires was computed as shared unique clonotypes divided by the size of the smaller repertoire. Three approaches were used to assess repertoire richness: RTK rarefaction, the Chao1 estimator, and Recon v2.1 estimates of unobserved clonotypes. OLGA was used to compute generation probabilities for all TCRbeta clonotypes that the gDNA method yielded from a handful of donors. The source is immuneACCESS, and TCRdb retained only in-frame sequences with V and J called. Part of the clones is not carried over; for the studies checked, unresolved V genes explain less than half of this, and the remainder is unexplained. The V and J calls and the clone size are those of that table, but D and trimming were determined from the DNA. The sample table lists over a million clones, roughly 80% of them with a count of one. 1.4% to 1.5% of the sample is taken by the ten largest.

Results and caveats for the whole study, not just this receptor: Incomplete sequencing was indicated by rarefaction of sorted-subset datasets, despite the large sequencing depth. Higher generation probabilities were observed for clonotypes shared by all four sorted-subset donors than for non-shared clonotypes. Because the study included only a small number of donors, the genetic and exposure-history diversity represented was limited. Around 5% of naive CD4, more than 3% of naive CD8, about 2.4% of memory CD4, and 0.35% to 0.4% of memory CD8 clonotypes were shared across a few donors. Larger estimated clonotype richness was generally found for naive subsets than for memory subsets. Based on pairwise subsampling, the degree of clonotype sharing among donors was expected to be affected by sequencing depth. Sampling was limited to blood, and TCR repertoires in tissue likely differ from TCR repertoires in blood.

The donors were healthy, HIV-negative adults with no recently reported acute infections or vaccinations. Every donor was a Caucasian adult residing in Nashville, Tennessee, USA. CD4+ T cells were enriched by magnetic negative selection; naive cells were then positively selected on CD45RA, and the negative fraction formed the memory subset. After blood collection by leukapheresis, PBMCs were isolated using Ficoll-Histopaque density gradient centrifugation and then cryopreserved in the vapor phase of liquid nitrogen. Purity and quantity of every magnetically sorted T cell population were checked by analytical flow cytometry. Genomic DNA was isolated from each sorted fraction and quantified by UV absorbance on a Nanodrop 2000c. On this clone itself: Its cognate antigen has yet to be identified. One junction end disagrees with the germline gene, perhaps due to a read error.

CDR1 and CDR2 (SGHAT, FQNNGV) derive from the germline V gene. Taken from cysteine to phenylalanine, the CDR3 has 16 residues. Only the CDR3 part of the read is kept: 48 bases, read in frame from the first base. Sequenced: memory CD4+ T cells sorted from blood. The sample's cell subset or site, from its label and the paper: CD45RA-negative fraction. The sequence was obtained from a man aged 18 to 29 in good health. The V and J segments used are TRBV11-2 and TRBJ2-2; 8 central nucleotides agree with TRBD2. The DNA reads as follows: TGTGCCAGCACCTTAACGGGGGGGCGTTTGACCGGGGAGCTGTTTTTT. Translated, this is CASTLTGGRLTGELFF. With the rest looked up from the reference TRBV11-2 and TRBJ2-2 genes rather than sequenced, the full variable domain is EAGVAQSPRYKIIEKRQSVAFWCNPISGHATLYWYQQILGQGPKLLIQFQNNGVVDDSQLPKDRFSAERLKGVDSTLKIQPAKLEDSAVYLCASTLTGGRLTGELFFGEGSRLTVL.